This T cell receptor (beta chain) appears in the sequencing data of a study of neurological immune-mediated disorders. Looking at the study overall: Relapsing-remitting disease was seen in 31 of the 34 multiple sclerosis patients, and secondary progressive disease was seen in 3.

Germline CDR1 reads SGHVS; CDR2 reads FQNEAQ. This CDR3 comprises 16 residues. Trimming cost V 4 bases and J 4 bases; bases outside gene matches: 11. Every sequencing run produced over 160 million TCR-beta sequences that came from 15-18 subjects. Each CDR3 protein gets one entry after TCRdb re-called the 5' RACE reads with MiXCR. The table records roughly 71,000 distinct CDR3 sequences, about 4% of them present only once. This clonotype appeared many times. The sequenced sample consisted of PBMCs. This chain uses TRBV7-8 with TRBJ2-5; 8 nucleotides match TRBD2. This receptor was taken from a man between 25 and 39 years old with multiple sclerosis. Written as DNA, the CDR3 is TGTGCCAGCAGCTCGACCGGGGGGGCCTTGGGAGAGACCCAGTACTTC. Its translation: CASSSTGGALGETQYF.